This TCR beta chain comes out of a study of blood T cell repertoires in COVID-19. About the study: Acute and convalescent COVID-19 specimens originated in the United States, Italy and Spain. T cells, B-cell-depleted T cells, or PBMCs supplied cDNA or gDNA.

As handled by the study authors: Scientists estimated how many nucleated cells there were by amplifying reference gene primers. Sequencing was performed with immunoSEQ multiplex PCR; in TCRdb, only in-frame clones are kept and a portion is missing. The V and J calls and clone size were taken over from that table, and D and trimming were inferred from the DNA. This sample has roughly 500,000 clones; 89% occur once, and the top ten carry around 0.95%. The CDR3 consists of 14 residues. V shed 0 bases and J shed 3 bases, with 9 bases lying between them. The V gene's germline CDR1 is MNHEY and CDR2 SVGAGI. Seattle enrolled patients during active infection and tracked them longitudinally.

The sequence came from a man aged 18 to 29 with COVID-19, enrolled during active disease. The chain employs TRBV6-5 and TRBJ2-7, with D possibly matching TRBD1 (6 bases). The source material was peripheral blood. The DNA of the CDR3 is TGTGCCAGCAGTTACTCGGGACACCTCTACGAGCAGTACTTC. Protein product: CASSYSGHLYEQYF.